One and the same sample provided the 13 T cell receptor beta chains below, sequenced in a study of CXCR3-negative and CXCR3-positive naive CD8 T cells. All TRB cDNA libraries came from 5' RACE performed with UMI labels. TCRdb reprocessed the 5' RACE reads and reports one entry per CDR3 protein, with no DNA. The specimen's table records 150,000 to 160,000 distinct CDR3 sequences. General observations from the study: Researchers report that CXCR3-positive naive cells carry more hydrophobic TRB CDR3s than CXCR3-negative naive cells.

Their specific antigens are unknown. The sample was naive CXCR3+ CD8+ T cells from blood. Subset denoted: CD45RO-CCR7+CD27+CD95- naive CD8+ T cells expressing CXCR3 (TNR3+). These receptors came from a human donor in good health. Some clones in this sample may be carry-over from other donors' samples.

This chain joins TRBV20-1 and TRBJ2-3. Germline V CDR1 and CDR2: DFQATT, SNEGSKA (reference sequence). This CDR3 contains 15 residues. This CDR3 is CSARDLFSTQDTQYF.

V and J are TRBV20-1 and TRBJ2-5; TCRdb's D gene call, TRBD1, goes unchecked for lack of DNA. The CDR3 consists of 16 residues. Germline-derived CDR1 and CDR2 are DFQATT and SNEGSKA (reference sequence). The chain's CDR3 is CSARDAEWTVQETQYF.

The CDR3 loop is CASSLWSTYEQYF. The V gene is TRBV5-5, the J gene TRBJ2-7. The CDR3 spans 13 residues. CDR1 is SGHKS and CDR2 is YYEKEE in the germline V gene (reference sequence).

V and J are TRBV29-1 and TRBJ2-2; TCRdb picks TRBD2, but there is no DNA to check that call. Germline-derived CDR1 and CDR2 are SQVTM and ANQGSEA. This CDR3 comprises 15 residues. CDR3 sequence reads: CSVEASGGAPGELFF.

The chain joins TRBV3-2 to TRBJ2-1; the TRBD2 assignment by TCRdb is unverifiable without DNA. TRBV3-2 is shown as a pseudogene. CDR3 size: 17 residues. The CDR3 region is CASSQLAGGPPYNEQFF.

The rearrangement joins TRBV28 to TRBJ2-1; absent DNA, TCRdb's TRBD1 call cannot be checked. The CDR3 sequence is 18 residues long. Looked up from germline, CDR1 is MDHEN and CDR2 is SYDVKM. CDR3 sequence reads: CASSFSRTDMSSYNEQFF.

The chain combines TRBV29-1 with TRBJ2-7; no DNA is available, so the TRBD2 call from TCRdb remains unchecked. Germline V gives CDR1 SQVTM, CDR2 ANQGSEA. The CDR3 sequence is 14 residues long. This CDR3 is CSVAGPGSSYEQYF.

This chain links TRBV4-3 with TRBJ2-7; TCRdb designates TRBD1, a call that cannot be tested without DNA. In germline, CDR1 is LGHNA, CDR2 YSLEER. The length of the CDR3 is 16 residues. CDR3 sequence reads: CASSQDGDRLPYEQYF.

The V gene is TRBV20-1, the J gene TRBJ2-3; the D call of TRBD2 rests on TCRdb alone, since no DNA is present to check it. Germline CDR1 reads DFQATT; CDR2 reads SNEGSKA (reference sequence). The CDR3 loop spans 16 amino acids. Here the CDR3 reads CSALASMDLRTDTQYF.

This chain connects TRBV10-3 to TRBJ2-1. The CDR3 spans 12 residues. The germline CDR1 and CDR2 sequences are ENHRY and SYGVKD. The CDR3 loop is CAISESSNEQFF.

The CDR3 sequence: CASNGQFADEQFF. V is TRBV28 and J is TRBJ2-1; TCRdb returns TRBD1, unconfirmable since there is no DNA. This CDR3 spans 13 amino acids. Germline V lookup: CDR1 MDHEN, CDR2 SYDVKM.

The chain combines TRBV25-1 with TRBJ2-7; the TCRdb D gene call, TRBD1, has no DNA to confirm it. The CDR3 totals 15 residues. Germline CDR1 and CDR2: MGHDK and SYGVNS. The CDR3 sequence is CASSEYGGPGDEQYF.

The V call is TRBV3-1, the J call TRBJ1-2; TCRdb proposes TRBD1, but this gene call is untestable without DNA. Germline CDR1 and CDR2: LGHDT and YNNKEL (reference sequence). The CDR3 totals 14 residues. The CDR3 protein is CASSRPGTGYGYTF. The variable domain in full, completed from reference TRBV3-1 and TRBJ1-2, reads DTAVSQTPKYLVTQMGNDKSIKCEQNLGHDTMYWYKQDSKKFLKIMFSYNNKELIINETVPNRFSPKSPDKAHLNLHINSLELGDSAVYFCASSRPGTGYGYTFGSGTRLTVV.